The sequence of this T cell receptor (beta chain) was determined in a study of T-cell reconstitution after alpha-beta-depleted transplantation in children. Using unique molecular identifiers, the investigators prepared the TCRbeta library. A single record per CDR3 protein comes from TCRdb applying MiXCR to the PCR reads. The table lists approximately 650,000 distinct CDR3 sequences, around 14% of them singletons, with roughly 0.77% in the top ten. This clonotype was picked up a small number of times. The material sequenced was PBMCs, taken before TCRalphabeta/CD19-depleted stem cell transplant. The TCR was taken from a girl aged 2 to 10 with congenital amegakaryocytic thrombocytopenia, due to receive a stem cell transplant.

CDR3 loop: CASSDRDLRHEQFF. The CDR3 region has the DNA TGTGCCAGCAGCGACCGGGACCTCAGGCATGAGCAGTTCTTC. The V and J genes are TRBV12-3 or TRBV12-4 and TRBJ2-1; D possibly matches TRBD1 or TRBD2 (5 bases each). The V end was cut by 6 bases, the J end by 8 bases, with 17 bases between. The CDR3 is 14 residues long.